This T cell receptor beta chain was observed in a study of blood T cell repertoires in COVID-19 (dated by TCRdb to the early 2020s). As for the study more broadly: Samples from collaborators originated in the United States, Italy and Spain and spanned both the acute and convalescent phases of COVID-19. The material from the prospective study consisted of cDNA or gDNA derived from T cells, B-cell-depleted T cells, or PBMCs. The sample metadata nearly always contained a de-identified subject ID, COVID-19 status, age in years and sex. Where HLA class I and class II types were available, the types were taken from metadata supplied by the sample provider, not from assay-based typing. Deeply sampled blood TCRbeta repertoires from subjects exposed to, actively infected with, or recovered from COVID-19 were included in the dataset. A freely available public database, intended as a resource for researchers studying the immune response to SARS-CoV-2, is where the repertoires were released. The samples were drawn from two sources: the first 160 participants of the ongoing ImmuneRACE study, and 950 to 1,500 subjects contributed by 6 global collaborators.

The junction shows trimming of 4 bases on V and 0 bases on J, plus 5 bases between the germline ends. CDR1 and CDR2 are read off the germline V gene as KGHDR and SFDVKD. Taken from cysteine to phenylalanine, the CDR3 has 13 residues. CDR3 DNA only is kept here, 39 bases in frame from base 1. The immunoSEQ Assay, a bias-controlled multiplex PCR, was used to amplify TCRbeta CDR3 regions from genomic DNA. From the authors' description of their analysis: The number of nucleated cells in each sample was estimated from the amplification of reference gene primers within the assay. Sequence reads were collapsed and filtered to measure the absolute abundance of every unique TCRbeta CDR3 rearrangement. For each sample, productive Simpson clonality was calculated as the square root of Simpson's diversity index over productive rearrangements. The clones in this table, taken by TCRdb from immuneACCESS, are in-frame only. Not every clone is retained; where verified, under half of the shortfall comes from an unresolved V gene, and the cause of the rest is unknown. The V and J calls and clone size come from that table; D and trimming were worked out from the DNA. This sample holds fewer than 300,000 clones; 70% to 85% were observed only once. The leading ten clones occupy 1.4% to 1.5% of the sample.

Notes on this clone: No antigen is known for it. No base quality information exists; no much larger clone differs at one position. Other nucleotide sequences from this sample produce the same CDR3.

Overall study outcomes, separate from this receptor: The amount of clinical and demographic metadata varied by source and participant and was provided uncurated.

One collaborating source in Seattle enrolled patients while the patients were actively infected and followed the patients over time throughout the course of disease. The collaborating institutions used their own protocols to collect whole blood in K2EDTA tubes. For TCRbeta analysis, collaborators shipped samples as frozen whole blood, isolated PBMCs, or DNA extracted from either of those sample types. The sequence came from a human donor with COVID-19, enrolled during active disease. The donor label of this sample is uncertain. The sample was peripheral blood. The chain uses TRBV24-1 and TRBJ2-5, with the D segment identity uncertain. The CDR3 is CATSDSYQETQYF. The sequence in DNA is TGTGCCACCAGTGACTCGTACCAAGAGACCCAGTACTTC.